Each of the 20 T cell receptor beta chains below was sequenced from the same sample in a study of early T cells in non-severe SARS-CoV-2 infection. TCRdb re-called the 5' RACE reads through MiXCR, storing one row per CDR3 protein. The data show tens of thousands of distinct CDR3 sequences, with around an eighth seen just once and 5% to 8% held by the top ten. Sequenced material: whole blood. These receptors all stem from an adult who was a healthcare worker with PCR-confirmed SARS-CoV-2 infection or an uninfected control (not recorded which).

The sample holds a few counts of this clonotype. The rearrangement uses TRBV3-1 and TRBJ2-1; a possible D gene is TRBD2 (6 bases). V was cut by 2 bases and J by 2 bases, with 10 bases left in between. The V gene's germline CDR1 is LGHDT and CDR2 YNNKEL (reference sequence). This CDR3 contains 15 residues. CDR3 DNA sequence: TGTGCCAGCAGCCAACGGGTAGCGGCCTACAATGAGCAGTTCTTC. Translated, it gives CASSQRVAAYNEQFF.

This CDR3 reads CASSQDLAGDSYNEQFF. The CDR3 nucleotides read TGCGCCAGCAGCCAAGATCTAGCGGGGGACTCCTACAATGAGCAGTTCTTC. The chain joins TRBV4-3 to TRBJ2-1, with 10 positions matching TRBD2. Per germline, CDR1 LGHNA and CDR2 YSLEER. V lost 0 bases, J lost 0 bases, and 2 bases stayed unmatched. This CDR3 region has 17 residues.

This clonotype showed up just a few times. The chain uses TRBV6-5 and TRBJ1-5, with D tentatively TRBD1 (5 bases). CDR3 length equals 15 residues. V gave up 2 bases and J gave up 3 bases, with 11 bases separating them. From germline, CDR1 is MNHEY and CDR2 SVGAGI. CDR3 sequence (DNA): TGTGCCAGCAGTTACGGGGCAGCCTCCAATCAGCCCCAGCATTTT. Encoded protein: CASSYGAASNQPQHF.

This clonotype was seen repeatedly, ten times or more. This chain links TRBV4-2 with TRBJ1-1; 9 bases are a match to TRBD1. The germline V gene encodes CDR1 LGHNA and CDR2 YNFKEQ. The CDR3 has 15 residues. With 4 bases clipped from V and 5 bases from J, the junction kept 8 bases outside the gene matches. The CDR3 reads CASSPLGQGRTEAFF. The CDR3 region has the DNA TGTGCCAGCAGCCCACTGGGACAGGGAAGGACTGAAGCTTTCTTT.

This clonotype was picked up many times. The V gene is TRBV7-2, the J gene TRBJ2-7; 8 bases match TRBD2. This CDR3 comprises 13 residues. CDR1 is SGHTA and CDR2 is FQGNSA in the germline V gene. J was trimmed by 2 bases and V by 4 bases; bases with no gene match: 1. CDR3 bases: TGTGCCAGCAGCTCCGGGAGGGCCTACGAGCAGTACTTC. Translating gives CASSSGRAYEQYF.

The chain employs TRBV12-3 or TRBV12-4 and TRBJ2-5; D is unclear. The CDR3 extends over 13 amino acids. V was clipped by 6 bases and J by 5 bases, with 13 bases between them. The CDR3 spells CASRGQNGETQYF. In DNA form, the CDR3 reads TGTGCCAGCAGAGGGCAGAACGGGGAGACCCAGTACTTC.

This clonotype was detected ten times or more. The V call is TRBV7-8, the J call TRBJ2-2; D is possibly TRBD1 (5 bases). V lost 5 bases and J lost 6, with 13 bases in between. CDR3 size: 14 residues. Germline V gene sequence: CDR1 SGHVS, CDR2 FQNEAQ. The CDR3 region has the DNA TGTGCCAGCAGCCGGATGGGGCAGGCCGGGGAGCTGTTTTTT. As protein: CASSRMGQAGELFF.

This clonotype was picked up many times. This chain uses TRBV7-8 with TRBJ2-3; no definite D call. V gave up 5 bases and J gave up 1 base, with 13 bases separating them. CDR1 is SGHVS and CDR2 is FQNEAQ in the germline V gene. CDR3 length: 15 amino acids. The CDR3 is CASSLDGRGTDTQYF. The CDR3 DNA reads TGTGCCAGCAGCCTGGACGGACGCGGCACAGATACGCAGTATTTT.

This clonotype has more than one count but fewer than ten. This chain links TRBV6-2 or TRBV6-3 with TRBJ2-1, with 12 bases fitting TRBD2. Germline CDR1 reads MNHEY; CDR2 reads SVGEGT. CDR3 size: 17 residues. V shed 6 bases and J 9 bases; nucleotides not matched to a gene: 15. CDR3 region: CASSQPRTSGELGEQFF. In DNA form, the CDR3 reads TGTGCCAGCAGCCAACCACGGACTAGCGGGGAACTGGGTGAGCAGTTCTTC.

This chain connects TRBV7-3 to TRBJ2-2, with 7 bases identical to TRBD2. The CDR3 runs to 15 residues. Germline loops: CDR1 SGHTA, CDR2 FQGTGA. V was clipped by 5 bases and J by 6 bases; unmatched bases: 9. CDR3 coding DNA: TGTGCCAGCAGCCCTGCATGGGGGGGAGCCGGGGAGCTGTTTTTT. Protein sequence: CASSPAWGGAGELFF.

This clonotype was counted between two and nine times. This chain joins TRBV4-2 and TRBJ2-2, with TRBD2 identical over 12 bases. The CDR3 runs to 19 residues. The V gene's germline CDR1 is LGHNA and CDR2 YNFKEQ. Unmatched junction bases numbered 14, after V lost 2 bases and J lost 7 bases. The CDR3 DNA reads TGTGCCAGCAGCCAACTCCAGCTAGCGGGAGGGCCTGAGAACGGGGAGCTGTTTTTT. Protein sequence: CASSQLQLAGGPENGELFF.

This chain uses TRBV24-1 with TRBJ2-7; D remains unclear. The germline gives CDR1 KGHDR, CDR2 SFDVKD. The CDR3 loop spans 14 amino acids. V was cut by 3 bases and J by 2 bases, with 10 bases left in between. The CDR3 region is CATSDPRPPYEQYF. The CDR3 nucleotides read TGTGCCACCAGTGATCCCCGTCCCCCCTACGAGCAGTACTTC.

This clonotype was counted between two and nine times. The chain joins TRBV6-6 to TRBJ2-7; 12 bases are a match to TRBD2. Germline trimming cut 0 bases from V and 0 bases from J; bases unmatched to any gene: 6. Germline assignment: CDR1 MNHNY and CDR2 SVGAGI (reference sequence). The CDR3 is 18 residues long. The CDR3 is CASSYSLLAGGSSYEQYF. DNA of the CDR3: TGTGCCAGCAGTTACTCGCTACTAGCGGGAGGTTCCTCCTACGAGCAGTACTTC.

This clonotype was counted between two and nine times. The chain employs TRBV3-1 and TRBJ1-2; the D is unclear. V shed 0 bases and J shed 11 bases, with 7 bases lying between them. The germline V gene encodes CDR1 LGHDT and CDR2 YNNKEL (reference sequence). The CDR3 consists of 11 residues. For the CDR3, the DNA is TGTGCCAGCAGCCAAGAGACGGCTTACACCTTC. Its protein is CASSQETAYTF.

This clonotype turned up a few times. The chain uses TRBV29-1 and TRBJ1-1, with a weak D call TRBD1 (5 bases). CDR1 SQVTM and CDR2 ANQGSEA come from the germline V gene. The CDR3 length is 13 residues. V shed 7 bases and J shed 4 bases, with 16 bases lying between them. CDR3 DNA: TGCAGCGCAAGCCGGGGGATTGGCACTGAAGCTTTCTTT. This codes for CSASRGIGTEAFF.

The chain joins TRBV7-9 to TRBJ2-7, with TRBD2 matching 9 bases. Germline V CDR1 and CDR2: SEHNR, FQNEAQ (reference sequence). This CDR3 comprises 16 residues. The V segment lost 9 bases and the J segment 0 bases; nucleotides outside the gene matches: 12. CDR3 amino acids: CASQGFSGRSSYEQYF. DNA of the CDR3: TGTGCCAGTCAGGGTTTCAGCGGGAGGTCCTCCTACGAGCAGTACTTC. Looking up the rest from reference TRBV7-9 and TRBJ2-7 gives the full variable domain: DTGVSQNPRHKITKRGQNVTFRCDPISEHNRLYWYRQTLGQGPEFLTYFQNEAQLEKSRLLSDRFSAERPKGSFSTLEIQRTEQGDSAMYLCASQGFSGRSSYEQYFGPGTRLTVT.

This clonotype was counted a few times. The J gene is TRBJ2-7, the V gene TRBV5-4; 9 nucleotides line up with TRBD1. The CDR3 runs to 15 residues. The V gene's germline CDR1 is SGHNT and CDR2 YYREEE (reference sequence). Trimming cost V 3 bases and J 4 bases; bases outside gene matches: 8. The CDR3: CASSWGDRALYEQYF. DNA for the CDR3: TGTGCCAGCAGCTGGGGGGACAGGGCCCTGTACGAGCAGTACTTC.

The CDR3, as DNA: TGCAGTGCTTTGCCGGACAGGCGGGGGTACGGCTACACCTTC. Residues: CSALPDRRGYGYTF. This chain uses TRBV20-1 with TRBJ1-2; 7 bases are a match to TRBD1. The CDR3 consists of 14 residues. CDR1 is DFQATT and CDR2 is SNEGSKA in the germline V gene (reference sequence). Trimming removed 5 bases from V and 8 bases from J; junction bases left unmatched: 14.

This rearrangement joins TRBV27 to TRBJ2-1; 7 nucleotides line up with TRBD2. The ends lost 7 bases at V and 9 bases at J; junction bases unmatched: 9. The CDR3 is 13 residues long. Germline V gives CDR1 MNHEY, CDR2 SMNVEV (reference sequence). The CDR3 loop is CASKRDPSIEQFF. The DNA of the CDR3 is TGTGCCAGCAAGCGGGACCCGAGCATTGAGCAGTTCTTC.

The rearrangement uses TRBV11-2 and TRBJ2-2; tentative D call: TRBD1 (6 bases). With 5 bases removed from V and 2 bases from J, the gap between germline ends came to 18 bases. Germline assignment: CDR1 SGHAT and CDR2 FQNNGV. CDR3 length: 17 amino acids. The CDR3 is CASSPYRGQLNTGELFF. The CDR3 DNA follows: TGTGCCAGCAGCCCATACCGCGGACAGCTTAACACCGGGGAGCTGTTTTTT.